These 12 T cell receptor beta chains share one sample of origin, sequenced in a study of T-cell reconstitution after alpha-beta-depleted transplantation in children (dated by TCRdb to the mid-2010s). Receptor amplification or capture employed PCR. TCRdb names Illumina HiSeq 2500 as the instrument used. TCR libraries were prepared with molecular barcoding, using unique molecular identifiers to normalize TCRbeta repertoire quantification. The raw public reads went through TCRdb reprocessing: fastp at Q25, MiXCR clone calling, in-frame beta chains kept. Entries are consolidated by CDR3 protein sequence, retaining the most common genes and DNA. The sample data list about 400,000 distinct CDR3 sequences, and approximately 20% of these were observed just once. Of the sample, less than 4.5% is held by the ten largest clones. Sample: PBMCs from the stem cell graft donor, taken from the stem cell graft. The receptors originated from a human donor who donated a stem cell graft to a child with acute myeloid leukemia.

This clonotype was seen a handful of times. The V call is TRBV20-1, the J call TRBJ1-5; 7 bases fit TRBD1. Germline V gene sequence: CDR1 DFQATT, CDR2 SNEGSKA (reference sequence). After removal of 5 bases from V and 7 bases from J, the junction contained 8 bases not matched to a gene. CDR3 size: 13 residues. The CDR3 region is CSASRGIGQPQHF. Written as DNA, the CDR3 is TGCAGTGCTTCCAGGGGGATAGGGCAGCCCCAGCATTTT.

V usage is TRBV9 and J usage is TRBJ2-1, with 15 bases fitting TRBD2. Per germline, CDR1 SGDLS and CDR2 YYNGEE. The ends lost 4 bases at V and 0 bases at J; junction bases unmatched: 5. There are 18 residues in the CDR3. The chain's CDR3 is CASSPRTSGRASYNEQFF. The CDR3 DNA reads as TGTGCCAGCAGCCCAAGGACTAGCGGGAGGGCCTCCTACAATGAGCAGTTCTTC.

This clonotype appeared many times. The V call is TRBV12-3 or TRBV12-4, the J call TRBJ2-3; TRBD2 agrees at 8 bases. This CDR3 is built from 16 residues. V shed 2 bases, J shed 2 bases, and the junction held 6 bases outside the gene matches. The CDR3 coding sequence is TGTGCCAGCAGTTTAAGGGTAGCGGGATTCACAGATACGCAGTATTTT. It specifies CASSLRVAGFTDTQYF.

The V and J genes are TRBV4-1 and TRBJ2-5, with no clear D. The V gene's germline CDR1 is MGHRA and CDR2 YSYEKL. Between the trimmed V and J ends, which lost 0 bases and 1 base, there was a span of 6 bases. CDR3 length equals 14 residues. The CDR3 DNA follows: TGCGCCAGCAGCCAAGATAGTGTCCAAGAGACCCAGTACTTC. It yields the protein CASSQDSVQETQYF.

This clonotype was counted only a few times. This chain joins TRBV20-1 and TRBJ2-1, with TRBD2 matching over 10 bases. The germline gives CDR1 DFQATT, CDR2 SNEGSKA (reference sequence). This CDR3 is built from 14 residues. V lost 4 bases, J lost 10 bases, and 10 bases stayed unmatched. Here the CDR3 reads CSATRASGSGEQFF. Here the CDR3 DNA reads TGCAGTGCTACCCGGGCTAGCGGGAGTGGAGAGCAGTTCTTC.

The chain joins TRBV28 to TRBJ2-1, with a possible D match to TRBD1 (5 bases). CDR3 length: 15 amino acids. V was shortened by 1 base and J by 6 bases, with 13 bases between the two germline ends. CDR1 is MDHEN, CDR2 SYDVKM, per germline. The CDR3: CASSLSQGLFNEQFF. The CDR3, as DNA: TGTGCCAGCAGTTTATCCCAGGGTCTATTCAATGAGCAGTTCTTC. Based on the CDR3 plus reference TRBV28 and TRBJ2-1, the full variable domain is DVKVTQSSRYLVKRTGEKVFLECVQDMDHENMFWYRQDPGLGLRLIYFSYDVKMKEKGDIPEGYSVSREKKERFSLILESASTNQTSMYLCASSLSQGLFNEQFFGPGTRLTVL.

The V gene is TRBV4-1, the J gene TRBJ2-1; tentatively, D is TRBD1 (5 bases). Trimming shortened V by 0 bases and J by 0 bases, and 6 bases separated the two germline ends. CDR3 length equals 15 residues. Germline V gene data show CDR1 as MGHRA and CDR2 as YSYEKL. The DNA of the CDR3 is TGCGCCAGCAGCCAAGAAGGGGTCTCCTACAATGAGCAGTTCTTC. It specifies CASSQEGVSYNEQFF.

In this sample, this clonotype turned up a few times. The V call is TRBV18, the J call TRBJ1-5; no clear D gene. V was clipped by 3 bases and J by 5 bases, with 11 bases between them. CDR3 size: 14 residues. The germline CDR1 and CDR2 sequences are KGHSH and LQKENI. The CDR3 coding sequence is TGTGCCAGCTCACCCGACACCGACTATCAGCCCCAGCATTTT. Protein product: CASSPDTDYQPQHF.

This sequence joins TRBV24-1 and TRBJ2-1; 9 bases fit TRBD2. Trimming at V came to 6 bases and at J to 9 bases, leaving 11 bases not matched to a gene. Germline CDR1 KGHDR, CDR2 SFDVKD. The CDR3 is made up of 15 amino acids. CDR3 coding DNA: TGTGCCACCAGTTCGCCGGGACTAGCTTCTCGTGAGCAGTTCTTC. This encodes CATSSPGLASREQFF.

This chain links TRBV18 with TRBJ2-7; 8 bases are shared with TRBD1. The V gene's germline CDR1 is KGHSH and CDR2 LQKENI. The CDR3 is made up of 16 amino acids. V was pared by 3 bases and J by 5 bases, with 12 bases of the junction left unmatched. For the CDR3, the DNA is TGTGCCAGCTCACCCCGGACAGGGAGAGTATACGACGAGCAGTACTTC. Encoded protein: CASSPRTGRVYDEQYF.

This chain joins TRBV7-2 and TRBJ1-2, with TRBD1 as a possible D gene (6 bases). CDR1 SGHTA and CDR2 FQGNSA come from the germline V gene. Trimming stripped 3 bases from V and 6 bases from J, with 17 bases between. The CDR3 loop spans 15 amino acids. The CDR3 DNA is TGTGCCAGCAGCTTGGTTACAGGGTACGGCGATGGCTACACCTTC. Translation: CASSLVTGYGDGYTF. Combining the CDR3 with reference TRBV7-2 and TRBJ1-2 gives the whole variable domain GAGVSQSPSNKVTEKGKDVELRCDPISGHTALYWYRQSLGQGLEFLIYFQGNSAPDKSGLPSDRFSAERTGGSVSTLTIQRTQQEDSAVYLCASSLVTGYGDGYTFGSGTRLTVV.

The V gene is TRBV11-1, the J gene TRBJ2-7; 9 bases fit TRBD1. Germline V lookup: CDR1 SGHAT, CDR2 FQDESV (reference sequence). This CDR3 is built from 15 residues. V was pared by 2 bases and J by 0 bases, with 2 bases of the junction left unmatched. CDR3 sequence reads: CASSLSDRGSYEQYF. CDR3 sequence (DNA): TGTGCCAGCAGCTTATCGGACAGGGGCTCCTACGAGCAGTACTTC.